The rows below give T cell receptor beta chains drawn from one sample of a study of cytomegalovirus exposure and HLA in healthy donors. Sequencing was performed with immunoSEQ multiplex PCR; in TCRdb, only in-frame clones are kept and a portion is missing. The sample table sets out about 130,000 clones. Sequenced input: PBMCs. These TCRs come from a woman aged 35 to 49 in good health and CMV-seropositive. The CDR3 runs from the conserved cysteine through the conserved F or W. Each record gives: D gene, J gene, CDR3 length, V gene, CDR3 DNA, CDR3 protein. D genes are given only for firm matches.

TRBD1 TRBJ2-1 18 TRBV5-8 TGTGCCAGCAGCTGGGACAGGGGGCAGGGCGGGCATGACAATGAGCAGTTCTTC CASSWDRGQGGHDNEQFF
NA TRBJ2-2 16 TRBV5-1 TGCGCCAGCAGCCGTTCTACTAGCCGGGGCACCGGGGAGCTGTTTTTT CASSRSTSRGTGELFF
NA TRBJ2-1 11 TRBV11-2 TGTGCCAGCAGCCTTCAGGTTGAGCAGTTCTTC CASSLQVEQFF
TRBD1 TRBJ1-5 15 TRBV28 TGTGCCAGCAGTTTTTCGGACAGGGGGCATCAGCCCCAGCATTTT CASSFSDRGHQPQHF
TRBD1 TRBJ2-7 16 TRBV5-1 TGCGCCAGCAGCAGGACAGGGGCCCCAGATTCCTACGAGCAGTACTTC CASSRTGAPDSYEQYF
TRBD1 TRBJ2-7 13 TRBV28 TGTGCCAGCAGTTTAAACAGGGGGGAAGAGCAGTACTTC CASSLNRGEEQYF
NA TRBJ2-1 14 TRBV6-5 TGTGCCAGCAGTTACGCGGGCTCCTACAATGAGCAGTTCTTC CASSYAGSYNEQFF
NA TRBJ1-4 13 TRBV11-2 TGTGCCAGCAGCTTAGATCCGGGGGAAAAACTGTTTTTT CASSLDPGEKLFF
TRBD1 TRBJ2-3 14 TRBV6-4 TGTGCCAGCAGTGCGGACAGGGGACGGGATACGCAGTATTTT CASSADRGRDTQYF
TRBD2 TRBJ2-5 16 TRBV5-1 TGCGCCAGCAGCTTAGGACTAGCGGGAGTTCGGGAGACCCAGTACTTC CASSLGLAGVRETQYF
TRBD2 TRBJ2-2 16 TRBV4-1 TGCGCCAGCAGCCAAAGTAGCGGGAGGGTCACCGGGGAGCTGTTTTTT CASSQSSGRVTGELFF
TRBD1 TRBJ1-2 14 TRBV7-9 TGTGCCAGCAGCTTAGACGACAGGGGCTATGGCTACACCTTC CASSLDDRGYGYTF
NA TRBJ2-7 15 TRBV29-1 TGCAGCGTTGAAATTGCCGGAGGGGCGAGCTACGAGCAGTACTTC CSVEIAGGASYEQYF